Below are 9 T cell receptor beta chains sequenced from a single sample in a study of blood T cell repertoires in COVID-19. Profiled with immunoSEQ multiplex PCR; TCRdb holds only in-frame clones, not every one. Altogether over 45,000 clones are present, around four fifths being singletons, with the ten largest covering roughly 5%. Sequences were obtained from peripheral blood. Receptors were obtained from a human donor in a cohort sampled during active COVID-19.

J is TRBJ2-3 and V is TRBV7-3, with 14 positions matching TRBD2. This CDR3 contains 19 residues. After removal of 0 bases from V and 2 bases from J, the junction contained 7 bases not matched to a gene. Germline assignment: CDR1 SGHTA and CDR2 FQGTGA. CDR3 loop: CASSLTGTSGGFVTDTQYF. DNA for the CDR3: TGTGCCAGCAGCTTAACCGGGACTAGCGGGGGTTTCGTCACAGATACGCAGTATTTT.

The chain recombines TRBV5-8 with TRBJ1-1, with 7 bases aligning to TRBD1. There are 13 residues in the CDR3. V gave up 6 bases and J gave up 7 bases; unmatched junction bases: 9. From germline, CDR1 is SGHTS and CDR2 YDEGEE. This CDR3 is CASISGGGLEAFF. The CDR3 nucleotides read TGTGCCAGCATCAGTGGAGGGGGCCTTGAAGCTTTCTTT.

The chain links TRBV7-3 to TRBJ2-1; tentative D call: TRBD2 (5 bases). The CDR3 sequence is 14 residues long. Germline values: CDR1 SGHTA, CDR2 FQGTGA. V was cut by 1 base and J by 6 bases, with 10 bases left in between. CDR3 nucleotide sequence: TGTGCCAGCAGCTTAATGCCGGGGAGCAATGAGCAGTTCTTC. Translated, it gives CASSLMPGSNEQFF.

The genes are TRBV27 and TRBJ2-3; D not resolved. The CDR3 has 13 residues. The germline V and J ends were trimmed by 2 bases and 5 bases, with 8 bases remaining between them. The germline V gene encodes CDR1 MNHEY and CDR2 SMNVEV (reference sequence). DNA of the CDR3: TGTGCCAGCAGTTTAAATCCCGTAGATACGCAGTATTTT. Its translation is CASSLNPVDTQYF.

This clone was seen just once. The chain couples TRBV5-1 to TRBJ1-3; unclear D gene. The germline V gene encodes CDR1 SGHRS and CDR2 YFSETQ. V lost 0 bases, J lost 2 bases, and 9 bases lay in between. The CDR3 spans 15 residues. CDR3 region: CASSLVSGAGNTIYF. CDR3 nucleotides: TGCGCCAGCAGCTTGGTATCCGGGGCTGGAAACACCATATATTTT.

The chain uses TRBV7-6 and TRBJ2-1, with 9 bases matching TRBD1. CDR1 is SGHVS and CDR2 is FNYEAQ in the germline V gene. The CDR3 consists of 16 residues. V dropped 2 bases and J dropped 6; count of bases not matched to a gene: 8. CDR3 residues: CASSLKGQGLFNEQFF. DNA for the CDR3: TGTGCCAGCAGCTTAAAAGGACAGGGGTTATTCAATGAGCAGTTCTTC.

The chain is built from TRBV5-4 and TRBJ1-1; 12 bases are a match to TRBD1. This CDR3 has 17 residues. Germline loops: CDR1 SGHNT, CDR2 YYREEE (reference sequence). Trimming took 4 bases from V and 4 from J; bases not matched to a gene: 11. In nucleotides, the CDR3 is TGTGCCAGCAGCAAGGGACAGGGGGCGATGCCGGGCACTGAAGCTTTCTTT. This gives the protein CASSKGQGAMPGTEAFF. Supplemented by reference TRBV5-4 and TRBJ1-1, the full variable domain reads ETGVTQSPTHLIKTRGQQVTLRCSSQSGHNTVSWYQQALGQGPQFIFQYYREEENGRGNFPPRFSGLQFPNYSSELNVNALELDDSALYLCASSKGQGAMPGTEAFFGQGTRLTVV.

As DNA, the CDR3 is TGCGCCAGCAGCTTGGAACAAAATGAGCAGTTCTTC. Protein: CASSLEQNEQFF. The rearrangement links TRBV5-1 to TRBJ2-1; D uncertain. The length of the CDR3 is 12 residues. The germline CDR1 and CDR2 sequences are SGHRS and YFSETQ. V dropped 0 bases and J dropped 7 bases, with 5 bases sitting between them. Together with reference TRBV5-1 and TRBJ2-1, the CDR3 gives the full variable domain: KAGVTQTPRYLIKTRGQQVTLSCSPISGHRSVSWYQQTPGQGLQFLFEYFSETQRNKGNFPGRFSGRQFSNSRSEMNVSTLELGDSALYLCASSLEQNEQFFGPGTRLTVL.

CDR3 DNA: TGTGCCAGCAGCGGGAGCGGCACCGGGGAGCTGTTTTTT. This codes for CASSGSGTGELFF. This chain connects TRBV9 to TRBJ2-2, with D possibly matching TRBD2 (5 bases). Trimming cost V 3 bases and J 4 bases, with 7 bases left between them. CDR1 is SGDLS and CDR2 is YYNGEE in the germline V gene. The CDR3 is 13 residues long. Full variable domain (missing parts from reference TRBV9 and TRBJ2-2): DSGVTQTPKHLITATGQRVTLRCSPRSGDLSVYWYQQSLDQGLQFLIQYYNGEERAKGNILERFSAQQFPDLHSELNLSSLELGDSALYFCASSGSGTGELFFGEGSRLTVL.